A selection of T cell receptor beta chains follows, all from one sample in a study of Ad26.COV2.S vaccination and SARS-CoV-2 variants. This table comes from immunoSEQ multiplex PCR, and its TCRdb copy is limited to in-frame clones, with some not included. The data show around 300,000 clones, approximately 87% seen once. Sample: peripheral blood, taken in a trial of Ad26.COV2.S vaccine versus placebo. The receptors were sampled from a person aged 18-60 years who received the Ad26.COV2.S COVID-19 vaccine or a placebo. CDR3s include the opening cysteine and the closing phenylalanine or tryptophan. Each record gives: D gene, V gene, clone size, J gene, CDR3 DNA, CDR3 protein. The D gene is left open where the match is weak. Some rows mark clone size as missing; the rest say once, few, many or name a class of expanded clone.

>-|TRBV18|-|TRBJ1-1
TGTGCCAGCTCACCCCAGGATGGGGACACTGAAGCTTTCTTT
CASSPQDGDTEAFF
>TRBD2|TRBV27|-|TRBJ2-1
TGTGCCAGCAGTTTAGGGGGGGGGAGCTCCTACAATGAGCAGTTCTTC
CASSLGGGSSYNEQFF
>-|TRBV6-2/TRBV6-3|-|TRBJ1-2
TGTGCCAGCAGCTCGACCGGGGTTGAGTATGGCTACACCTTC
CASSSTGVEYGYTF
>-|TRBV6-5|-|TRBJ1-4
TGTGCCAGCATGAGTTGGGCCCAGGGTGAAAAACTGTTTTTT
CASMSWAQGEKLFF
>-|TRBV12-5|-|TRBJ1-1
TGTGCTAGTGGTTTGGTATCCGGTGGGGACACTGAAGCTTTCTTT
CASGLVSGGDTEAFF
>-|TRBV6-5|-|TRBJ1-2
TGTGCCAGCGGGGGCCAGGGAGGTGGCTACACCTTC
CASGGQGGGYTF
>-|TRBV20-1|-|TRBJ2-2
TGCAGTGCTAGTCAGCTTGTTGCCGGGGAGCTGTTTTTT
CSASQLVAGELFF
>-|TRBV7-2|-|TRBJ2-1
TGTGCCAGCAGCTCGGGACTTACCCCAGATGAGCAGTTCTTC
CASSSGLTPDEQFF
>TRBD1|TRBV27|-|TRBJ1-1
TGTGCCAGCAGTTTGACAGGGGGAGTCACTGAAGCTTTCTTT
CASSLTGGVTEAFF
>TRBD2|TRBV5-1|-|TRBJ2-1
TGCGCCAGCAGCTTGGGGAGCGGGGGCGGGGGAAATGAGCAGTTCTTC
CASSLGSGGGGNEQFF
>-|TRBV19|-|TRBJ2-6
TGTGCCAGTAGGCGTATGTACAGTTCGGGGGCCAACGTCCTGACTTTC
CASRRMYSSGANVLTF
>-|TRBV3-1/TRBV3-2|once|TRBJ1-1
TGTGCCAGCAGCCCCTTAGGCACTGAAGCTTTCTTT
CASSPLGTEAFF
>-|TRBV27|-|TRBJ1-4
TGTGCCAGCAGTGGAAGCCGTGAAAAACTGTTTTTT
CASSGSREKLFF
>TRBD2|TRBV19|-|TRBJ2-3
TGTGCCAGTAGAGACACTAGCGGGGAGACAGATACGCAGTATTTT
CASRDTSGETDTQYF
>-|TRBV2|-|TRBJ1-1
TGTGCCAGCTTTGTCACTGAAGCTTTCTTT
CASFVTEAFF
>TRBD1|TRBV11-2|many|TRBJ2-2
TGTGCCAGCAGCACCCTGACAGGGAAGAACACCGGGGAGCTGTTTTTT
CASSTLTGKNTGELFF
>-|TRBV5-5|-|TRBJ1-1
TGTGCCCGATCAATGGACATGAACACTGAAGCTTTCTTT
CARSMDMNTEAFF
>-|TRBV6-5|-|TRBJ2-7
TGTGCCAGCGGTTCGGGGGACTTGGGATCCTACGAGCAGTACTTC
CASGSGDLGSYEQYF
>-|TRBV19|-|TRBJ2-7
TGTGCCAGCAGCCCCGGGGTCTCTTCCTACGAGCAGTACTTC
CASSPGVSSYEQYF
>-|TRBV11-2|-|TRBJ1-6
TGTGCCAGCAGCTTGACCGTAAATTCACCCCTCCACTTT
CASSLTVNSPLHF
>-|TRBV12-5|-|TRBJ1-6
TGTGCTAGTGGTTTGGTGCCATGGGGTGAAGACAGTAAGAATTCACCCCTCCACTTT
CASGLVPWGEDSKNSPLHF
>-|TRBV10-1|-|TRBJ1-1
TGCGCCAGCAGTGAGGCTTCGAGCGGGTGGAACACTGAAGCTTTCTTT
CASSEASSGWNTEAFF
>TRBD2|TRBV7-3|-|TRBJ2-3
TGTGCCAGCAGTTCCGGGAGGGCCTTAGATACGCAGTATTTT
CASSSGRALDTQYF
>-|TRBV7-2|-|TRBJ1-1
TGTGCCAGCAGCTCCACGTCAGGGGTCGAGGCTTTCTTT
CASSSTSGVEAFF
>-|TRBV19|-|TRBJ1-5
TGTGCCAGTAGTATAGGAACCAATCAGCCCCAGCATTTT
CASSIGTNQPQHF
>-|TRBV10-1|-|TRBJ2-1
TGCGCCAGCAGGACAGGTTGGGTAGAGCAGTTCTTC
CASRTGWVEQFF
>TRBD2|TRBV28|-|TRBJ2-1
TGTGCCAGCACAAGCGGACTAGCGTCCAGGAATGAGCAGTTCTTC
CASTSGLASRNEQFF
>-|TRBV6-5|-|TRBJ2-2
TGTGCCAGCAGGGTTAACACCGGGGAGCTGTTTTTT
CASRVNTGELFF
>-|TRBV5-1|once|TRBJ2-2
TGCGCCAGCAGCTTCACCGGGGAGCTGTTTTTT
CASSFTGELFF
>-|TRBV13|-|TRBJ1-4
TGTGCCAGCAGTTTAGGAGGCAGGGAAGGTGAAAAACTGTTTTTT
CASSLGGREGEKLFF
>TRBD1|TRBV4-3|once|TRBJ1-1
TGCGCCAGCAGCCACTCACAGGGGTTACTCGCTGAAGCTTTCTTT
CASSHSQGLLAEAFF
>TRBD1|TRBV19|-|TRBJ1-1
TGTGCCAGTAGTACTCCCAGGACAGGCCGGGGAGAAGCTTTCTTT
CASSTPRTGRGEAFF
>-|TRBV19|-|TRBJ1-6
TGTGCCAGTAGTATGGGACGAGGGACTTCAGAGAATTCACCCCTCCACTTT
CASSMGRGTSENSPLHF
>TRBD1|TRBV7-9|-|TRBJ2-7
TGTGCCAGCAGCTCCCGGGACAGGAGAGAGGAGCAGTACTTC
CASSSRDRREEQYF
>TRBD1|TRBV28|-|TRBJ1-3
TGTGCCAGCAGTTTATGGGGACAGGGGGCTGGAAACACCATATATTTT
CASSLWGQGAGNTIYF
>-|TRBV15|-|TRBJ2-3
TGTGCCACCAGCCTAGGGGGTGGCACAGATACGCAGTATTTT
CATSLGGGTDTQYF
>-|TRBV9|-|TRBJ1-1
TGTGCCAGCAGCGTGGCTTTCTTT
CASSVAFF
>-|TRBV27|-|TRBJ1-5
TGTGCCAGCAGTTACACGGGGTACGGTCAGCCCCAGCATTTT
CASSYTGYGQPQHF
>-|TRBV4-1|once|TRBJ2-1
TGCGCCAGCAGCCACACTCCGGGACTCCGTTCGTGGTCCTACAATGAGCAGTTCTTC
CASSHTPGLRSWSYNEQFF
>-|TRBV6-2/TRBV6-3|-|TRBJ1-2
TGTGCCAGCAGTTACTCGGGAGAAGACTATGGCTACACCTTC
CASSYSGEDYGYTF
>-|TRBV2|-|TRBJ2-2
TGTGCCAGCACTCGCCAGGGGCCCGGGGAGCTGTTTTTT
CASTRQGPGELFF
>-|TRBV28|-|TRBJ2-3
TGTGCCAGCAGGATGGAGGGCCTCGGCACAGATACGCAGTATTTT
CASRMEGLGTDTQYF
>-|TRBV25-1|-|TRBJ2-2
TGTGCCAGCAGTTTGGCGAACACCGGGGAGCTGTTTTTT
CASSLANTGELFF
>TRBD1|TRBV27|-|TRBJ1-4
TGTGCCAGCAGTAAGCCGGGACAGGGGAATGAAAAACTGTTTTTT
CASSKPGQGNEKLFF
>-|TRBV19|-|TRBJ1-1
TGTGCCAGTAGTATATACAGGGTGAGCACTGAAGCTTTCTTT
CASSIYRVSTEAFF
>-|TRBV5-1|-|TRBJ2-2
TGCGCCAGCAGCTTGGCGCAGGCTAACACCGGGGAGCTGTTTTTT
CASSLAQANTGELFF
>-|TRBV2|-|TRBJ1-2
TGTGCCAGCAGTGAAGTTGTTCGCGCTAACTATGGCTACACCTTC
CASSEVVRANYGYTF
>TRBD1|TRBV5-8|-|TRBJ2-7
TGTGCCAGCAGCTTGAATTGGGGGACAGCCTTCTACGAGCAGTACTTC
CASSLNWGTAFYEQYF
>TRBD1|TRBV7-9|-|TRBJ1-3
TGTGCCAGCAGCGCCCGGGACAGCTCCCGCTCTGGAAACACCATATATTTT
CASSARDSSRSGNTIYF
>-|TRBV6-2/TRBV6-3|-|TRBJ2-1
TGTGCCAGCAGTGCTAATTCATATGAGCAGTTCTTC
CASSANSYEQFF
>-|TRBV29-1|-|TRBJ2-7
TGCAGCGTTGTCTTCCGACAGGGAGGTTTCTACGAGCAGTACTTC
CSVVFRQGGFYEQYF
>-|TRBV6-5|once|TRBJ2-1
TGTGCCAGCGGGGACGGAGGCCTTTACAATGAGCAGTTCTTC
CASGDGGLYNEQFF
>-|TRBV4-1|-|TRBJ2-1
TGCGCCAGCAGCCTCCCTGGTGGCGATTATAATGAGCAGTTCTTC
CASSLPGGDYNEQFF
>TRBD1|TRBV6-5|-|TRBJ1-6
TGTGCCAGCAATCTCCCGCAGGGGGCGGCTTCACCCCTCCACTTT
CASNLPQGAASPLHF